The clone carrying this T cell receptor beta chain was observed a few times. Combining a sample-barcoded 5' primer with a J-beta primer mix, a second PCR ran for 7 to 11 cycles. TCRdb re-analysed the 5' RACE reads in MiXCR, keeping a single row per CDR3 protein. The profile shows fewer than 2,000,000 distinct CDR3 sequences, about two fifths of them singletons. The source of the sample is a study of blood T cells in healthy people across ages. The V end was cut by 5 bases, the J end by 1 base, with 8 bases between. CDR1 is SGHTA and CDR2 is FQGTGA in the germline V gene. The CDR3 spans 13 residues. The sequenced sample consisted of blood. This TCR came from a human donor in good health. This chain connects TRBV7-3 to TRBJ1-1, with unresolved D. CDR3 DNA: TGTGCCAGCAGCCGGGAGGAGAACACTGAAGCTTTCTTT. Residues: CASSREENTEAFF.